The present TCR beta chain was sequenced within a study of a mutant IDH1 vaccine in newly diagnosed glioma. In the study overall: Vaccine dosing followed radiotherapy by 4-6 weeks, or accompanied temozolomide cycles. Earlier treatment was radiotherapy, temozolomide, or both, with most getting both. Study-wide points: Of the patients, roughly 93% had vaccine-induced immune responses. Top-clonotype changes in peripheral T cells seemed unrelated to pseudoprogression.

This CDR3 comprises 14 residues. V dropped 3 bases and J dropped 1 base, with 10 bases sitting between them. Germline CDR1 reads SEHNR; CDR2 reads FQNEAQ (reference sequence). Time point defined: week 23, last vaccination. Topical imiquimod was applied with each vaccine dose, which held 300 ug of mutant IDH1 20-mer peptide. Concerning this clone: Its antigen remains unidentified.

Repertoires were generated with immunoSEQ multiplex PCR, while TCRdb's copy carries only in-frame clones and drops some. Found here are tens of thousands of clones, under 90% of them singletons; the top ten hold approximately 12%. The material was PBMCs, obtained from a glioma patient whose treatment included an IDH1 peptide vaccine. This receptor was taken from a man between 18 and 29 years old with glioma. The chain carries TRBV7-9 and TRBJ2-7; D possibly matches TRBD1 or TRBD2 (5 bases each). This CDR3 reads CASSFPGPSYEQYF. The CDR3 nucleotides are TGTGCCAGCAGCTTTCCGGGGCCTTCCTACGAGCAGTACTTC.